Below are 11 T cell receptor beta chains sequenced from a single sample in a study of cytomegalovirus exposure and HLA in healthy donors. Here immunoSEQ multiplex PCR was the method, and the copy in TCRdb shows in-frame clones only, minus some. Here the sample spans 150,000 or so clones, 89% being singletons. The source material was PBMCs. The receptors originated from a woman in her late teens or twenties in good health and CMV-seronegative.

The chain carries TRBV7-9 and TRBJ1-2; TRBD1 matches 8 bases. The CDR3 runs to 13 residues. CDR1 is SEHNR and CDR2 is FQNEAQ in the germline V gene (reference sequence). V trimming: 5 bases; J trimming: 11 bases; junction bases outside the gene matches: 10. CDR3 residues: CASSPGQGRFYTF. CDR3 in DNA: TGTGCCAGCAGCCCTGGACAGGGACGATTTTACACCTTC.

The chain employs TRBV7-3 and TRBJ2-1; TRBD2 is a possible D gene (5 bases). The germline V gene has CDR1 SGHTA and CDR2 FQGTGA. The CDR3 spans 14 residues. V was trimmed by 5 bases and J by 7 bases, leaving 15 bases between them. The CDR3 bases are TGTGCCAGCAGCCTCTCTGCGTCGGGGAATGAGCAGTTCTTC. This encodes CASSLSASGNEQFF.

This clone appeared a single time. The DNA for the CDR3 is TGTGCCAGCAGCTGGGGACAGGGTGAAGCTTTCTTT. Translation gives CASSWGQGEAFF. The chain is built from TRBV7-3 and TRBJ1-1; 9 positions match TRBD1. The CDR3 consists of 12 residues. Trimming at V came to 4 bases and at J to 7 bases, leaving 1 base not matched to a gene. Germline V gene lookup returns CDR1 SGHTA and CDR2 FQGTGA.

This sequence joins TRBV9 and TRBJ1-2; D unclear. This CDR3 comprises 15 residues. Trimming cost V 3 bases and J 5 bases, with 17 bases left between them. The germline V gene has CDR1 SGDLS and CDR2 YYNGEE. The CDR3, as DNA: TGTGCCAGCAGCGCCCTCGGTAGCAGCTCGTATGGCTACACCTTC. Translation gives CASSALGSSSYGYTF.

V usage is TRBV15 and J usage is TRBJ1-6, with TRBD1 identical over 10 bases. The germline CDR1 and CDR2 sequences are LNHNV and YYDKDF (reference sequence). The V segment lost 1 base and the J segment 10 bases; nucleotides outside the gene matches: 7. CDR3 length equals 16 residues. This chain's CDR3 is CATSRGGQGIGSPLHF. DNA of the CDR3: TGTGCCACCAGCAGAGGGGGACAGGGGATTGGCTCACCCCTCCACTTT. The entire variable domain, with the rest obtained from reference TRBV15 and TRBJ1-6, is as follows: DAMVIQNPRYQVTQFGKPVTLSCSQTLNHNVMYWYQQKSSQAPKLLFHYYDKDFNNEADTPDNFQSRRPNTSFCFLDIRSPGLGDTAMYLCATSRGGQGIGSPLHFGNGTRLTVT.

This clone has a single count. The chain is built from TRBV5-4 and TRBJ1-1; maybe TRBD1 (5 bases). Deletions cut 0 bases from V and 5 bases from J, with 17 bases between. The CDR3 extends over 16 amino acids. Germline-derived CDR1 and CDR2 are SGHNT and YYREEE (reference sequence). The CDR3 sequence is CASSLALGGVWTEAFF. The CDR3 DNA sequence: TGTGCCAGCAGCTTGGCCTTGGGGGGAGTGTGGACTGAAGCTTTCTTT.

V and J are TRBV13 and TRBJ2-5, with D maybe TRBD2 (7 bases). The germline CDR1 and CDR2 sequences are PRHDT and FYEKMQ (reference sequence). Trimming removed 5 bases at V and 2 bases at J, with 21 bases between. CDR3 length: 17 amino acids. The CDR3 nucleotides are TGTGCCAGCAGCGACAACACAGGGAGGGGGGCACAAGAGACCCAGTACTTC. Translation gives CASSDNTGRGAQETQYF.

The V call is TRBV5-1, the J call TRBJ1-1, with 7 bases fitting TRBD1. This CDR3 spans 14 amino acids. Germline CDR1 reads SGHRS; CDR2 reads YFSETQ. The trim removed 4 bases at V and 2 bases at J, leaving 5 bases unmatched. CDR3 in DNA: TGCGCCAGCAGCAAGGACAGGCCAAACACTGAAGCTTTCTTT. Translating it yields CASSKDRPNTEAFF. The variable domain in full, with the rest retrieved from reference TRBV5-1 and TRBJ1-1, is KAGVTQTPRYLIKTRGQQVTLSCSPISGHRSVSWYQQTPGQGLQFLFEYFSETQRNKGNFPGRFSGRQFSNSRSEMNVSTLELGDSALYLCASSKDRPNTEAFFGQGTRLTVV.

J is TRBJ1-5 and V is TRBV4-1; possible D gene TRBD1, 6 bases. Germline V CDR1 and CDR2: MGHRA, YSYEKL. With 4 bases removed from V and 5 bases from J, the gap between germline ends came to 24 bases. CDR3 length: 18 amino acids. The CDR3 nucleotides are TGCGCCAGCAGCCCACGCCTGGGGGGGCGATTTCCCGATCAGCCCCAGCATTTT. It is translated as CASSPRLGGRFPDQPQHF.

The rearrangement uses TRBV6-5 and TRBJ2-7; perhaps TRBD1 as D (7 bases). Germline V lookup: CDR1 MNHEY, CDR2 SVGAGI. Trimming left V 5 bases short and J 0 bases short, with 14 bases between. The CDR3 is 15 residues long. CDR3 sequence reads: CASSLSGGGSYEQYF. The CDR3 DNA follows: TGTGCCAGCAGTCTTTCAGGGGGAGGCTCCTACGAGCAGTACTTC.

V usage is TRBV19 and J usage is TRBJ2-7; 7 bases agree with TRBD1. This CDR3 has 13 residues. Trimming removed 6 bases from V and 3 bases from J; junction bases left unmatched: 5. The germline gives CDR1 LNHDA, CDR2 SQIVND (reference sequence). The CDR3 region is CASSRQGNYEQYF. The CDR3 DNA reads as TGTGCCAGTAGCCGACAGGGAAACTACGAGCAGTACTTC.